The rows below give T cell receptor beta chains drawn from one sample of a study of cytomegalovirus exposure and HLA in healthy donors. Libraries were prepared by immunoSEQ multiplex PCR; TCRdb keeps only in-frame clonotypes and omits some of them. The sample contains some 160,000 clones, over 80% of which appear only once. Material: PBMCs. The origin of the receptors is a male donor in good health and CMV-seronegative. The CDR3 runs from the conserved cysteine through the conserved F or W. The D gene is left open where the match is weak. Clone sizes are given selectively: once, few, many, or a class where the clone is expanded.

V	D	size	J	DNA	CDR3
TRBV6-1	NA	few	TRBJ1-2	TGTGCCAGCAGTGAAGAGAGGGTACGCGGCTACACCTTC	CASSEERVRGYTF
TRBV14	TRBD2	once	TRBJ2-7	TGTGCCAGCAGCCAACGCATCCGGGGGGACGAGCAGTACTTC	CASSQRIRGDEQYF
TRBV4-1	NA	once	TRBJ1-1	TGCGCCAGCGCAACGGGTTTCATGAACACTGAAGCCTTCTTT	CASATGFMNTEAFF
TRBV5-5	NA	NA	TRBJ1-5	TGTGCCAGCAGCTTCAGCGGTGGCCAGCCCCAGCATTTT	CASSFSGGQPQHF
TRBV27	NA	NA	TRBJ2-2	TGTGCCACCACTCAGGGCGCGAACACCGGGGAGCTGTTTTTT	CATTQGANTGELFF
TRBV2	TRBD1	NA	TRBJ1-3	TGTGCCAGCAGTGCGAGGACAGGCTCTGGAAACACCATATATTTT	CASSARTGSGNTIYF
TRBV19	NA	NA	TRBJ1-5	TGTGCCAGTAGTAGGGGAGGGCAGGGAAATCAGCCCCAGCATTTT	CASSRGGQGNQPQHF
TRBV6-6	TRBD1	NA	TRBJ1-5	TGTGCCAGCAGTTACTCGGACAGGTCCCAGCATTTT	CASSYSDRSQHF
TRBV5-1	NA	NA	TRBJ1-2	TGCGCCAGCAGCTTGGCCGTGCGGGGCCACGGCGGCTACACCTTC	CASSLAVRGHGGYTF
TRBV6-1	TRBD2	NA	TRBJ2-1	TGTGCCAGCAGTGAAGACCGAGGACTAGCGGGAGGGAATGAGCAGTTCTTC	CASSEDRGLAGGNEQFF
TRBV29-1	NA	NA	TRBJ2-3	TGCAGCGTTGCGGGAGTCGGCACAGATACGCAGTATTTT	CSVAGVGTDTQYF
TRBV21-1	NA	once	TRBJ2-2	TGTGCCAGCAGCTCAAGGGAAGGACAAAACACCGGGGAGCTGTTTTTT	CASSSREGQNTGELFF
TRBV6-4	TRBD1	NA	TRBJ1-1	TGTGCCAGCAGTAAACGGGACAGGGGGGTTACTGAAGCTTTCTTT	CASSKRDRGVTEAFF
TRBV6-5	NA	NA	TRBJ2-7	TGTGCCAGCAGGCAGGGCGATAAAATCTACGAGCAGTACTTC	CASRQGDKIYEQYF
TRBV9	NA	NA	TRBJ1-3	TGTGCCAGCAGCGTTGACTGGTTCTCTGGAAACACCATATATTTT	CASSVDWFSGNTIYF
TRBV19	NA	NA	TRBJ1-2	TGTGCCAGTAGTATAACCCCGGGAATCCATGGCTACACCTTC	CASSITPGIHGYTF
TRBV5-4	NA	NA	TRBJ2-2	TGTGCCAGCAGCCCCCAAGACCGCGGCACCGGGGAGCTGTTTTTT	CASSPQDRGTGELFF
TRBV7-2	TRBD1	once	TRBJ1-6	TGTGCCAGCAGCTTACATAGGGGGCGTAATTCACCCCTCCACTTT	CASSLHRGRNSPLHF
TRBV5-8	NA	NA	TRBJ2-3	TGTGCCAGCAGCTTGTTGGCAGGGAACGCAGATACGCAGTATTTT	CASSLLAGNADTQYF
TRBV7-6	NA	NA	TRBJ2-5	TGTGCCAGCAGCTTAGCGGGGGGACTCTCAGAGACCCAGTACTTC	CASSLAGGLSETQYF
TRBV7-2	TRBD1	NA	TRBJ2-7	TGTGCCAGCAGCACATACACAGGGGGCGGATACGAGCAGTACTTC	CASSTYTGGGYEQYF
TRBV23-1	NA	NA	TRBJ1-1	TGCGCCAGCAGTCATTTCTATCCGACGGGGAACACTGAAGCTTTCTTT	CASSHFYPTGNTEAFF
TRBV6-1	NA	NA	TRBJ2-1	TGTGCCAGCAGTGCCACGGGGCGGGACGGTTTCTTC	CASSATGRDGFF
TRBV6-5	NA	NA	TRBJ2-6	TGTGCCAGCAGTTACGGGCGGGGTTCCGGGGCCAACGTCCTGACTTTC	CASSYGRGSGANVLTF
TRBV5-6	TRBD1	NA	TRBJ1-6	TGTGCCAGCAGCGGGACAGCCAATAATTCACCCCTCCACTTT	CASSGTANNSPLHF
TRBV7-9	NA	NA	TRBJ2-7	TGTGCCAGCAGCTTAGCAGGGGCCCATCCGTACGAGCAGTACTTC	CASSLAGAHPYEQYF